These T cell receptor beta chains were read from a single sample in a study of cytomegalovirus exposure and HLA in healthy donors. Clones were sequenced by immunoSEQ multiplex PCR, and TCRdb holds only the in-frame ones, with some missing. Altogether about 260,000 clones are present, roughly 86% being singletons, with the ten largest covering 1.5% to 2.5%. Sequencing used PBMCs. These receptor sequences come from a middle-aged woman in good health and CMV-seropositive. Each CDR3 is given with its conserved first and last residue. A D gene is named only where the DNA matches it firmly. Some rows have no size entry. The others give once, few or many, or a class for an expanded clone.

d_call	v_call	clone_size	j_call	cdr3_nt	cdr3_aa
TRBD1	TRBV4-3	-	TRBJ2-3	TGCGCCAGCAGCCCCGGAAGGGGGCCCTTGGATACGCAGTATTTT	CASSPGRGPLDTQYF
TRBD1	TRBV30	-	TRBJ2-7	TGTGCCTGGAGTGCCGACAGGGGTAGCTACGAGCAGTACTTC	CAWSADRGSYEQYF
-	TRBV28	-	TRBJ1-6	TGTGCCAGCAGCCTTACTCAGGGGAATAGCGCACCCCTCCACTTT	CASSLTQGNSAPLHF
TRBD2	TRBV7-2	-	TRBJ2-2	TGTGCCAGCAGCCTTGGACTAGCGGGAGTCGGGACCGGGGAGCTGTTTTTT	CASSLGLAGVGTGELFF
TRBD2	TRBV7-7	once	TRBJ2-5	TGTGCCAGCAGCCCGCTGACTAGCGGGAGGGGTAAGACCCAGTACTTC	CASSPLTSGRGKTQYF
TRBD2	TRBV9	-	TRBJ2-6	TGTGCCAGCAGCATCCCCCGGGACGGGGGGTCCAACGTCCTGACTTTC	CASSIPRDGGSNVLTF
TRBD2	TRBV5-5	-	TRBJ2-7	TGTGCCAGCAGCCCGGGGACTAGCGGGAGAGTGACCTACGAGCAGTACTTC	CASSPGTSGRVTYEQYF
TRBD2	TRBV7-9	-	TRBJ2-1	TGTGCCAGCAGCGCGGGACTAGCGGGGTTCAACAATGAGCAGTTCTTC	CASSAGLAGFNNEQFF
TRBD1	TRBV29-1	-	TRBJ1-2	TGCAGCGTCGAACGGGACAGGGGCTTCACCTTC	CSVERDRGFTF
-	TRBV6-5	few	TRBJ2-4	TGTGCCAGCATAGGTCCCCAAAACAGTCAGTACTTC	CASIGPQNSQYF
TRBD1	TRBV7-2	-	TRBJ2-7	TGTGCCAGCAGCTTAGGTCAGGGGGCTTACTACGAGCAGTACTTC	CASSLGQGAYYEQYF
TRBD2	TRBV28	-	TRBJ2-1	TGTGCCAGCAGTTCGCTAGCGGGAACGGGAAACTACAATGAGCAGTTCTTC	CASSSLAGTGNYNEQFF
-	TRBV6-6	-	TRBJ2-4	TGTGCCAGCAGGGACATAGCCAAAAACATTCAGTACTTC	CASRDIAKNIQYF
TRBD2	TRBV6-5	-	TRBJ2-1	TGTGCCAGCAGTTACCCGGGGGGACTAGAGCAGTTCTTC	CASSYPGGLEQFF
-	TRBV28	-	TRBJ2-1	TGTGCCAGCAGTTTGGGGGCTCTGAATGAGCAGTTCTTC	CASSLGALNEQFF
-	TRBV7-8	-	TRBJ2-1	TGTGCCAGCAGCCAGGGGCGGGCCAGCTCCTACAATGAGCAGTTCTTC	CASSQGRASSYNEQFF
-	TRBV7-3	-	TRBJ2-2	TGTGCCAGCAGCCGTGTAGCCGGGGAGCTGTTTTTT	CASSRVAGELFF
TRBD1	TRBV19	-	TRBJ1-6	TGTGCCAGTAGGATGACAGGGGGAAGTAATTCACCCCTCCACTTT	CASRMTGGSNSPLHF
-	TRBV23-1	-	TRBJ1-4	TGCGCCAGCAGTCAAACACCGGGACACGGGCTCGGGCATGAAAAACTGTTTTTT	CASSQTPGHGLGHEKLFF
-	TRBV7-6	-	TRBJ1-5	TGTGCCAGCAGCCTCTACCTCGGGCAGCCCCAGCATTTT	CASSLYLGQPQHF
-	TRBV4-2	-	TRBJ2-7	TGTGCCAGCAGCCAAGATCCCCTCGACACCTACGAGCAGTACTTC	CASSQDPLDTYEQYF
TRBD2	TRBV7-8	-	TRBJ2-1	TGTGCCAGCAGCTTCAATTGGGGACTAGCGGGCTCCTACAATGAGCAGTTCTTC	CASSFNWGLAGSYNEQFF
TRBD1	TRBV5-8	-	TRBJ1-2	TGTGCCAGCAGCCCGCGGGTGGACCGGGGACAGGGCTATGGCTACACCTTC	CASSPRVDRGQGYGYTF
TRBD1	TRBV18	-	TRBJ1-2	TGTGCCAGCTCACCGGCGGGACAGGTGAACTATGGCTACACCTTC	CASSPAGQVNYGYTF
TRBD2	TRBV4-2	few	TRBJ2-3	TGTGCCAGCAGCCCCCGTCCCGGGACTAGTGTGGCAGATACGCAGTATTTT	CASSPRPGTSVADTQYF
-	TRBV5-1	-	TRBJ1-4	TGCGCCAGCAGCTCCGGGGAAATCACAACTAATGAAAAACTGTTTTTT	CASSSGEITTNEKLFF
-	TRBV11-2	-	TRBJ1-1	TGTGCCAGCAGCCCCACCAGGGGTTATTTTCTGGTGAACACTGAAGCTTTCTTT	CASSPTRGYFLVNTEAFF
TRBD1	TRBV27	-	TRBJ1-2	TGTGCCAGCAGTTTAATCGGGCCGACAGGGGGGATAGTGGGCTACACCTTC	CASSLIGPTGGIVGYTF
-	TRBV11-2	-	TRBJ1-1	TGTGCCAGCAGCTTAGAGCGGGCTATGAACACTGAAGCTTTCTTT	CASSLERAMNTEAFF
-	TRBV11-2	-	TRBJ2-7	TGTGCCAGCAGCTTAGGGAGGCCGGACGTCTTCGGGCAGTACTTC	CASSLGRPDVFGQYF
TRBD1	TRBV28	-	TRBJ2-4	TGTGCCAGCAGTTCTTACCGGGACAGGGCAAAAAACATTCAGTACTTC	CASSSYRDRAKNIQYF
TRBD1	TRBV5-6	-	TRBJ2-7	TGTGCCAGCAGCTTCGGGACAGGGGGATCCGAGCAGTACTTC	CASSFGTGGSEQYF
-	TRBV11-3	-	TRBJ2-7	TGTGCCAGCAGCTTAGGAGTATCCTACGAGCAGTACTTC	CASSLGVSYEQYF
-	TRBV5-1	few	TRBJ2-1	TGCGCCAGCAGTCTGACCGGGAGCTCCTACAATGAGCAGTTCTTC	CASSLTGSSYNEQFF
-	TRBV18	-	TRBJ2-1	TGTGCCAGCTCACCAGGACAGCTATACAATGAGCAGTTCTTC	CASSPGQLYNEQFF
-	TRBV21-1	-	TRBJ1-5	TGTGCCAGCAGCAACTGGGCACCTTGCAATCAGCCCCAGCATTTT	CASSNWAPCNQPQHF
-	TRBV5-6	-	TRBJ2-6	TGTGCCAGCAGCTTGCGTTCAGTCTCTGGGGCCAACGGCCTGACTTTC	CASSLRSVSGANGLTF
-	TRBV28	-	TRBJ2-3	TGTGCCAGCAGTTTATGGGAGGGGCAGTATTTT	CASSLWEGQYF
-	TRBV7-2	few	TRBJ2-7	TGTGCCAGCAGCTTCTCCAGAGGTGCCTACGAGCAGTACTTC	CASSFSRGAYEQYF
TRBD2	TRBV7-9	-	TRBJ2-1	TGTGCCAGCAGCTTAGGGGGGGGCAATGAGCAGTTCTTC	CASSLGGGNEQFF
TRBD2	TRBV5-6	-	TRBJ2-1	TGTGCCAGCAGCTTGGTGGCTAGCGGGAGGGGAAATGAGCAGTTCTTC	CASSLVASGRGNEQFF
-	TRBV5-6	-	TRBJ2-7	TGTGCCAGCAGCTTCGATCGGGTTCACTACGAGCAGTACTTC	CASSFDRVHYEQYF
TRBD2	TRBV30	-	TRBJ2-3	TGTGCCTGGAGTGTAGCACTAGCGGGAGGAGATACGCAGTATTTT	CAWSVALAGGDTQYF
TRBD2	TRBV28	-	TRBJ2-3	TGTGCCAGCAGTTCTAGCGGGAGTTATAGTACGCAGTATTTT	CASSSSGSYSTQYF
-	TRBV2	once	TRBJ1-4	TGTGCCAGTGACAATGGGTTTGAAAAACTGTTTTTT	CASDNGFEKLFF
TRBD1	TRBV27	-	TRBJ1-1	TGTGCCAGCAGGGGGGACAGCGAAAACACTGAAGCTTTCTTT	CASRGDSENTEAFF
TRBD1	TRBV11-3	-	TRBJ1-6	TGTGCCAGCAGTACTAACAGGGGGCTAAAAAGCTCCTATAATTCACCCCTCCACTTT	CASSTNRGLKSSYNSPLHF
-	TRBV11-2	-	TRBJ2-7	TGTGCCAGCAGCTTAGTGAGCTCCTACGAGCAGTACTTC	CASSLVSSYEQYF
-	TRBV5-1	-	TRBJ2-1	TGCGCCAGCAGCTTGGGGTCCGGGGGCAATGAGCAGTTCTTC	CASSLGSGGNEQFF
-	TRBV18	-	TRBJ2-7	TGTGCCAGCTCCCCCCTGATGGGAGCCTCCTACGAGCAGTACTTC	CASSPLMGASYEQYF
TRBD2	TRBV4-3	-	TRBJ2-1	TGCGCCAGTCGACCGGGACTAGCGGGAGGACCCTACGAATACAATGAGCAGTTCTTC	CASRPGLAGGPYEYNEQFF